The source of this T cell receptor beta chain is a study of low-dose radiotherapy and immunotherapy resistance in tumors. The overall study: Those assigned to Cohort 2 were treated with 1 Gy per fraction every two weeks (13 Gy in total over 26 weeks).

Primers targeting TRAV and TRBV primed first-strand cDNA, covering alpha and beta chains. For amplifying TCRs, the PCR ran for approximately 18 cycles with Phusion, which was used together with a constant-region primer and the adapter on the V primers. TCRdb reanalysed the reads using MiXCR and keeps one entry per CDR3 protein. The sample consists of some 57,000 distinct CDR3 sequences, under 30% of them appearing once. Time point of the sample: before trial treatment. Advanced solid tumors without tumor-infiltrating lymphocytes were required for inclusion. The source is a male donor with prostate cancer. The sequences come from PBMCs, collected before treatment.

CDR3 nucleotide sequence: TGTGCCAGCAGCTTAGACAGCCGGGCTGGCTACACCTTC. It yields the protein CASSLDSRAGYTF. The J gene is TRBJ1-2, the V gene TRBV7-9; D ambiguous. The CDR3 sequence is 13 residues long. V lost 1 base and J lost 7, with 10 bases in between. Germline values: CDR1 SEHNR, CDR2 FQNEAQ (reference sequence).